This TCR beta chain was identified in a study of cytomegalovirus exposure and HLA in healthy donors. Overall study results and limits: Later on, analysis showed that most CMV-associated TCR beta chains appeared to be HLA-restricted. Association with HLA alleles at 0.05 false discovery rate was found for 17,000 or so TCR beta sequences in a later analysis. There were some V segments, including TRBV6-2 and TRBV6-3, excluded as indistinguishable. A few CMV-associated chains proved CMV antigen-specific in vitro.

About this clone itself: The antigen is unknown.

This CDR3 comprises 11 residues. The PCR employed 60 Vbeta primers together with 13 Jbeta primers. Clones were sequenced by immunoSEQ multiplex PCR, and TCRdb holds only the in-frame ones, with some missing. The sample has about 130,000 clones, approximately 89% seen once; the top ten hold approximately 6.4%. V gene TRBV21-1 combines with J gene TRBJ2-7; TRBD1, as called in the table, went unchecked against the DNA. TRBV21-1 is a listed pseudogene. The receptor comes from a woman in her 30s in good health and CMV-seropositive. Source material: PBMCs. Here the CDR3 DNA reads TGTGCCAGCGGGGCTGCCTACGAGCAGTACTTC. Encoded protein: CASGAAYEQYF.